This TCR beta chain was obtained from a study of blood T cell repertoires in COVID-19. Study-level information: Both acute and convalescent COVID-19 samples were obtained from the United States, Italy and Spain.

In the study's own analysis: Researchers report that nucleated cell counts were estimated from reference gene primer amplification. Using immunoSEQ multiplex PCR, the repertoire was profiled, and TCRdb retains in-frame clones only, with some absent. The V and J calls and clone size were taken over from that table, and D and trimming were inferred from the DNA. The repertoire includes about 99,000 clones, roughly 80% of them detected once, and 4% to 5.5% sits in the top ten. This clone was detected only once. This CDR3 comprises 15 residues. Germline-derived CDR1 and CDR2 are SGHNT and YYREEE (reference sequence). The ends were cut back, 0 bases at V and 4 bases at J, with 10 bases in the middle.

The sequenced sample consisted of peripheral blood. This sequence joins TRBV5-4 and TRBJ1-4, with D perhaps matching TRBD1 (5 bases). This receptor was identified in an older man with COVID-19, enrolled during active disease. The CDR3 sequence is CASSLGGGGNEKLFF. CDR3 DNA sequence: TGTGCCAGCAGCTTGGGCGGGGGTGGTAATGAAAAACTGTTTTTT.